This T cell receptor beta chain is drawn from a study of CD8 T cells in Susac syndrome. It was with random hexamers that about 0.45 to 1 ug RNA was reverse transcribed. Amplification of TCR beta CDR3 across 54 Vbeta and 13 Jbeta was performed with immunoSEQ multiplex PCR. TCRdb re-called the immunoSEQ multiplex PCR reads with MiXCR, one entry per CDR3 protein. Among 75,000 to 100,000 distinct CDR3 sequences listed, 95% were seen once. The CDR3 length is 16 residues. Germline CDR1 DFQATT, CDR2 SNEGSKA (reference sequence). V shed 6 bases, J shed 2 bases, and the junction held 16 bases outside the gene matches.

Sequencing input: CD8+ T cells from PBMCs. The receptor was isolated from a human donor with Susac syndrome. The V call is TRBV20-1, the J call TRBJ2-7, with TRBD1 matching over 7 bases. CDR3 DNA sequence: TGCAGTGCAGACGACAGGGATCGCGAAATCCCCTACGAGCAGTACTTC. As protein: CSADDRDREIPYEQYF.